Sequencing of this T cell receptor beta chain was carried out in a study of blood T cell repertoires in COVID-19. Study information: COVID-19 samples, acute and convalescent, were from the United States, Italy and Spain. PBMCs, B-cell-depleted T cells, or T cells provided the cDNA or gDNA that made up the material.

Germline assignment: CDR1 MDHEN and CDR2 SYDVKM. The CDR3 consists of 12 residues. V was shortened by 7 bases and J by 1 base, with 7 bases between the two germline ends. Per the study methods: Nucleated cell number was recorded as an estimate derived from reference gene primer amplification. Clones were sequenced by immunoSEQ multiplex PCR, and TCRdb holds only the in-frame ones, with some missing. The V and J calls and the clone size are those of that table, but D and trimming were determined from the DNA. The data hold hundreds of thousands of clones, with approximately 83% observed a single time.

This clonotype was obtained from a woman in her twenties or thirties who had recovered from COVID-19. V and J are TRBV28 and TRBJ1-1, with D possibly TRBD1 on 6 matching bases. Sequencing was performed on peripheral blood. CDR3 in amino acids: CASKGQNTEAFF. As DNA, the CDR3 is TGTGCCAGCAAGGGACAGAACACTGAAGCTTTCTTT.